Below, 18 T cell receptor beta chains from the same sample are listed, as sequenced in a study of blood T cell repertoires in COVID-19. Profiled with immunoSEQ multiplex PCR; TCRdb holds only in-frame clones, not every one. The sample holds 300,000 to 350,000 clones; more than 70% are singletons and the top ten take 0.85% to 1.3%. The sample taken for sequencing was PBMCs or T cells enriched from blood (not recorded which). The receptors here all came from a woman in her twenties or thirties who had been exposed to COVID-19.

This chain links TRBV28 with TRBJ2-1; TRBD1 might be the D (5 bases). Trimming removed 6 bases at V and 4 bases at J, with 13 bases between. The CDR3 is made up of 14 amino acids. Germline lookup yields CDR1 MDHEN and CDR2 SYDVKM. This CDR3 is CASSRVGAYNEQFF. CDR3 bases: TGTGCCAGCAGCCGCGTTGGGGCATACAATGAGCAGTTCTTC. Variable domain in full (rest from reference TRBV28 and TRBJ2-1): DVKVTQSSRYLVKRTGEKVFLECVQDMDHENMFWYRQDPGLGLRLIYFSYDVKMKEKGDIPEGYSVSREKKERFSLILESASTNQTSMYLCASSRVGAYNEQFFGPGTRLTVL.

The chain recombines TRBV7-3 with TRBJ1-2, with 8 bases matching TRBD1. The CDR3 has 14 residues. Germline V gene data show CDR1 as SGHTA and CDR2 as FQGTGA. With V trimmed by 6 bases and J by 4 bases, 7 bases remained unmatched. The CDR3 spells CASSQTGGSYGYTF. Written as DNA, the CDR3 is TGTGCCAGCAGTCAAACAGGGGGAAGCTATGGCTACACCTTC.

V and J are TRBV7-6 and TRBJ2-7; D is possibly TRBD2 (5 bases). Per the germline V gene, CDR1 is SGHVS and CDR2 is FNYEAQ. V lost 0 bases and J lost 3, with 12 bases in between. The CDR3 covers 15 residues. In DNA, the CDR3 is TGTGCCAGCAGCTTAGCTGCAGGCGGACTCTACGAGCAGTACTTC. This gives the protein CASSLAAGGLYEQYF.

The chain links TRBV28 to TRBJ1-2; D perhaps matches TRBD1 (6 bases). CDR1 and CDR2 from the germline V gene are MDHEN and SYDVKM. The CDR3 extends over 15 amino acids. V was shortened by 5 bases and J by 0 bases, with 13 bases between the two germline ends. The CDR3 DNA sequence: TGTGCCAGCAGTGCGACAGGACCCGCTAACTATGGCTACACCTTC. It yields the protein CASSATGPANYGYTF.

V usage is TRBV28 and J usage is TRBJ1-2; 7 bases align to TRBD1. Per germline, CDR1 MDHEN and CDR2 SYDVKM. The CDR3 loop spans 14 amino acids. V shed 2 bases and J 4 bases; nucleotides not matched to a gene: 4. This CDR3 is CASSLEGAPYGYTF. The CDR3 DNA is TGTGCCAGCAGTTTAGAGGGGGCCCCCTATGGCTACACCTTC.

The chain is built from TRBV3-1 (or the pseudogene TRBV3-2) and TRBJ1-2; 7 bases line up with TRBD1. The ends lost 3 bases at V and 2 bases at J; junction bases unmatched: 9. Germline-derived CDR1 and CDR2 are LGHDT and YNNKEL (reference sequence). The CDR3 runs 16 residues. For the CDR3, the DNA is TGTGCCAGCAGCCAGGTGGCAGGGGGAAGGAACTATGGCTACACCTTC. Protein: CASSQVAGGRNYGYTF.

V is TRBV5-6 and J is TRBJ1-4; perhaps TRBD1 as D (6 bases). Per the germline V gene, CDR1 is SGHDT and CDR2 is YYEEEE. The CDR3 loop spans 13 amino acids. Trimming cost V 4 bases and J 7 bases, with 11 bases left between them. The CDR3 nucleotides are TGTGCCAGCAGCATAGTGGGGGCTGAAAAACTGTTTTTT. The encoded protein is CASSIVGAEKLFF.

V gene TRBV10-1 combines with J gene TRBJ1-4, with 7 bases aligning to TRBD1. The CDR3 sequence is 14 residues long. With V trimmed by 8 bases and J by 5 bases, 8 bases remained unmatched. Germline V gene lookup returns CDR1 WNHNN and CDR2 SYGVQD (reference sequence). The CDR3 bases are TGCGCCAGCGGCACAGGGGCCCCCAATGAAAAACTGTTTTTT. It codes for CASGTGAPNEKLFF.

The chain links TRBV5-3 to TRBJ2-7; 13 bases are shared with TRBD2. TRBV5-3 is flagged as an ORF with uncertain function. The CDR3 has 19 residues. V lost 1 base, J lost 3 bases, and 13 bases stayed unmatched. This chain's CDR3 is CARSLIDAQRTSGSYEQYF. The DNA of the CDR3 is TGTGCCAGAAGCTTGATAGACGCTCAGAGGACTAGCGGGAGCTACGAGCAGTACTTC.

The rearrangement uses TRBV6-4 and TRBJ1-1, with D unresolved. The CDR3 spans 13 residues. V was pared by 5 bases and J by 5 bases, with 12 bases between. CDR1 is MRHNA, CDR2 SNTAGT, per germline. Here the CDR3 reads CASSTQSGTEAFF. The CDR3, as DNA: TGTGCCAGCAGTACGCAATCCGGGACTGAAGCTTTCTTT.

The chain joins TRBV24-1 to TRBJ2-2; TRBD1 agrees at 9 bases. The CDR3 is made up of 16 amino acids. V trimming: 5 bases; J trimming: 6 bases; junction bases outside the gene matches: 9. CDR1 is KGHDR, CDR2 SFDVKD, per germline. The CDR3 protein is CATSASGTGKAGELFF. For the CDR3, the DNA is TGTGCCACCAGTGCCTCCGGGACAGGGAAGGCCGGGGAGCTGTTTTTT.

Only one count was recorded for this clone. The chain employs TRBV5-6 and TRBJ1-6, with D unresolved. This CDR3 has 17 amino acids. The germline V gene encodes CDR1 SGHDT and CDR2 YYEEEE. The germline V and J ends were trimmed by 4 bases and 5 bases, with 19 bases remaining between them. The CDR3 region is CASSAIIFRDNNSPLHF. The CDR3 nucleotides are TGTGCCAGCAGCGCAATCATATTCCGCGACAATAATTCACCCCTCCACTTT.

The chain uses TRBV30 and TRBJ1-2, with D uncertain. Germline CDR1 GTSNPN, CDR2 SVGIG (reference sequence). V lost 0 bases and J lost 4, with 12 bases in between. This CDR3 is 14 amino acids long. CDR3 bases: TGTGCCTGGAGTGTACCGGGGATGGTCTATGGCTACACCTTC. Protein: CAWSVPGMVYGYTF.

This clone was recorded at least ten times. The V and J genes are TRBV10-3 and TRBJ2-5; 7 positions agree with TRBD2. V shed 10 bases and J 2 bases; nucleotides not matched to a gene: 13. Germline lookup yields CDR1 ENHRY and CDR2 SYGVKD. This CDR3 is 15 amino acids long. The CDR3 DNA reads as TGTGCCACCACGTATTCGCGGGAGTTTCAAGAGACCCAGTACTTC. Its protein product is CATTYSREFQETQYF.

CDR3 region: CASSPQGSTEAFF. CDR3 sequence (DNA): TGTGCCAGCTCACCCCAGGGGTCCACTGAAGCTTTCTTT. This chain joins TRBV18 and TRBJ1-1, with D tentatively TRBD1 (6 bases). Germline loops: CDR1 KGHSH, CDR2 LQKENI. The V gene lost 3 bases and the J gene lost 4 bases, with 9 bases spanning the gap. CDR3 size: 13 residues.

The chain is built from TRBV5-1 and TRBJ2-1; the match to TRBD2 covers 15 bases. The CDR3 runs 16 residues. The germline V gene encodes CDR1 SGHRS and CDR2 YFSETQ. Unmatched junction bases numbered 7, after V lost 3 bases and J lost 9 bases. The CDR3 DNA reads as TGCGCCAGCAGCTCGACCGGGACTAGCGGGAGGTCTGAGCAGTTCTTC. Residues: CASSSTGTSGRSEQFF.

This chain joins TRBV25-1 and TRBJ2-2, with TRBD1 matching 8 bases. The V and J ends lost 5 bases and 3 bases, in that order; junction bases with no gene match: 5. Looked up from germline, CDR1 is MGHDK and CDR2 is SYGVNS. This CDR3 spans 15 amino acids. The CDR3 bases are TGTGCCAGCAGTAAGACAGGGGTAGACACCGGGGAGCTGTTTTTT. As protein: CASSKTGVDTGELFF.

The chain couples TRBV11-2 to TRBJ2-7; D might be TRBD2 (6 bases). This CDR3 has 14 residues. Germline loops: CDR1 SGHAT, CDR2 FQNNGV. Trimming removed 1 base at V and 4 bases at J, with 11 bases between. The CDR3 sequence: CASSLVQAGYEQYF. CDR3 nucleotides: TGTGCCAGCAGCTTAGTACAGGCGGGGTACGAGCAGTACTTC.